These T cell receptor beta chains were read from a single sample in a study of blood T cells in healthy people across ages. TCRdb re-called the 5' RACE reads with MiXCR, one entry per CDR3 protein. The data contain about 1.1 million distinct CDR3 sequences, approximately 38% of them seen just once; the ten biggest clones take up about an eighth. The sample comprised blood. Source of these receptors: a man younger than 35 in good health. Each CDR3 is given with its conserved first and last residue. D genes are given only for firm matches. Clone size is stated in some rows and not others, as once, few, many or a class when expanded.

v_gene	j_gene	d_gene	abundance	CDR3nt	CDR3aa
TRBV7-9	TRBJ1-4	NA	few	TGTGCCAGCAGCTTAGCGCGACAGGCAACTAATGAAAAACTGTTTTTT	CASSLARQATNEKLFF
TRBV6-6	TRBJ1-1	NA	NA	TGTGCCAGCGGTAGGATGAACACTGAAGTTTTCTTT	CASGRMNTEVFF
TRBV7-9	TRBJ1-1	TRBD1	NA	TGTGCCAGCCGTAAGCCCCAGGGGGCGCCTGAAGCTTTCTTT	CASRKPQGAPEAFF
TRBV12-3/TRBV12-4	TRBJ2-3	NA	NA	TGTGCCAGCAGCCTTACCATGGGGGCAGATGTGCAGTATTTT	CASSLTMGADVQYF
TRBV27	TRBJ2-7	NA	NA	TGTGCCAGCAGTTTGAGACGGATCGGGTTCTACGAGCAGTACTTC	CASSLRRIGFYEQYF
TRBV12-3/TRBV12-4	TRBJ1-4	NA	few	TGTGCCAGCAGTCCGGGACTCAATACGGAAAAACTGTTTTTT	CASSPGLNTEKLFF
TRBV4-3	TRBJ1-2	NA	NA	TGCGCCAGCAGCCCACAGGGTTATAACTATGGCAACACCTTC	CASSPQGYNYGNTF
TRBV7-9	TRBJ2-3	TRBD2	once	TGTGCCAGCGGACATTCTAGCGGGGGGAGCACAGATACGCAGTATTTT	CASGHSSGGSTDTQYF
TRBV6-1	TRBJ1-5	NA	NA	TGTGCCAGCAGTGAAATGGGTATTCAGCCCCAGCATTTT	CASSEMGIQPQHF
TRBV19	TRBJ1-2	NA	once	TGTGCCAGTAACCCAGGGACGTTTATCTATGGCTACACCTTC	CASNPGTFIYGYTF